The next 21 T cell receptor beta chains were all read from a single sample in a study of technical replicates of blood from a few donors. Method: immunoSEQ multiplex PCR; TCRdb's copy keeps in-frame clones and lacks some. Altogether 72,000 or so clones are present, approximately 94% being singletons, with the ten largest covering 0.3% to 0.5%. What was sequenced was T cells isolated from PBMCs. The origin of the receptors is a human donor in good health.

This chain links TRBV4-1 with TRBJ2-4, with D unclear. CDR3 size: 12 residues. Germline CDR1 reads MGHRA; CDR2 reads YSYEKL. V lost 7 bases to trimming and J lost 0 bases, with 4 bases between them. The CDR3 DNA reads TGCGCCAGCACCTCAGCCAAAAACATTCAGTACTTC. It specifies CASTSAKNIQYF.

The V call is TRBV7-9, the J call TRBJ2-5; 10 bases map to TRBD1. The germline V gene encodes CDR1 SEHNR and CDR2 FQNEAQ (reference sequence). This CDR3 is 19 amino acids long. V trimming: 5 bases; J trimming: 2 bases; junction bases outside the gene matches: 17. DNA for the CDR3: TGTGCCAGCAGCCCCGGACAGGGGGTTTCTTTTCGCGGACAAGAGACCCAGTACTTC. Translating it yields CASSPGQGVSFRGQETQYF.

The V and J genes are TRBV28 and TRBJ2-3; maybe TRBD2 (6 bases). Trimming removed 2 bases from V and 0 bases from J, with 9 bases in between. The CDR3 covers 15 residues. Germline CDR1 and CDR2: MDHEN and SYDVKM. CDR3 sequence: CASSLRGGSTDTQYF. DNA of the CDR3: TGTGCCAGCAGTTTAAGGGGAGGTAGCACAGATACGCAGTATTTT. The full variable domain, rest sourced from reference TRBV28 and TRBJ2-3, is DVKVTQSSRYLVKRTGEKVFLECVQDMDHENMFWYRQDPGLGLRLIYFSYDVKMKEKGDIPEGYSVSREKKERFSLILESASTNQTSMYLCASSLRGGSTDTQYFGPGTRLTVL.

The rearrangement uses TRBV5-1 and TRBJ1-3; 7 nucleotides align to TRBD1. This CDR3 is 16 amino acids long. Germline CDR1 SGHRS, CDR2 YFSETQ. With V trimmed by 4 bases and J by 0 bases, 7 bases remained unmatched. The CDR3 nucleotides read TGCGCCAGCAGCCGGGGGACAGTTGACTCTGGAAACACCATATATTTT. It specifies CASSRGTVDSGNTIYF.

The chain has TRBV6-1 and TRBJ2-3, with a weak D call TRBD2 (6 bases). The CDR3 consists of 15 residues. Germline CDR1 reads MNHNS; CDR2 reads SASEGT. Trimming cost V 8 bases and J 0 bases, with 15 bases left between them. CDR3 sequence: CASLGYGRSTDTQYF. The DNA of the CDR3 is TGTGCCAGCCTGGGATACGGGAGAAGCACAGATACGCAGTATTTT.

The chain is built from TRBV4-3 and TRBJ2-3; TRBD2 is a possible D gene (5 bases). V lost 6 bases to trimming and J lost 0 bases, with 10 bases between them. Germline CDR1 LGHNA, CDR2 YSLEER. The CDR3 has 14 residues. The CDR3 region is CASRGSLSTDTQYF. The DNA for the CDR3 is TGCGCCAGCAGGGGGAGCCTTAGCACAGATACGCAGTATTTT.

The CDR3 sequence: CASSLDAGPGNEQFF. The CDR3 nucleotides are TGTGCCAGCAGCTTGGATGCTGGGCCAGGCAATGAGCAGTTCTTC. The gene calls are TRBV5-4 and TRBJ2-1; no reliable D call. The CDR3 sequence is 15 residues long. The V gene's germline CDR1 is SGHNT and CDR2 YYREEE (reference sequence). The V end was cut by 0 bases, the J end by 6 bases, with 13 bases between.

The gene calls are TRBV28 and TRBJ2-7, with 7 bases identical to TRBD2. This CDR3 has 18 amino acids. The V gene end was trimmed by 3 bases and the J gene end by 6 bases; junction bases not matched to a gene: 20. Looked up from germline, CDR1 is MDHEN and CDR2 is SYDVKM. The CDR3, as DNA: TGTGCCAGCAGTTTGTGGGCTATGGCGCGGGAGAGAGACTTCGAGCAGTACTTC. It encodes CASSLWAMARERDFEQYF.

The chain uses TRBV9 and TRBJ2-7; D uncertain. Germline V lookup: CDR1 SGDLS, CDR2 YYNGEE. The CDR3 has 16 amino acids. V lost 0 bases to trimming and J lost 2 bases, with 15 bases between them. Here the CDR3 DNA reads TGTGCCAGCAGCGTAGGTCTAGATGCGGTAACCTACGAGCAGTACTTC. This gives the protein CASSVGLDAVTYEQYF.

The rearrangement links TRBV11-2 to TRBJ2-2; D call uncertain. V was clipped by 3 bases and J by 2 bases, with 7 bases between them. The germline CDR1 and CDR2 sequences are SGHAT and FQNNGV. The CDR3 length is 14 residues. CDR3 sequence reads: CASSLNRNTGELFF. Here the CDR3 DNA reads TGTGCCAGCAGCTTGAACAGAAACACCGGGGAGCTGTTTTTT.

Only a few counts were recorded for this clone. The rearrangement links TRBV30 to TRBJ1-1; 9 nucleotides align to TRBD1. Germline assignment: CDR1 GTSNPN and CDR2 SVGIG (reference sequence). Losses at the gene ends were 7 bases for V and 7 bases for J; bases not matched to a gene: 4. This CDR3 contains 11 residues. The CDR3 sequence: CALDRGIEAFF. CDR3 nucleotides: TGTGCCTTAGACAGGGGGATTGAAGCTTTCTTT.

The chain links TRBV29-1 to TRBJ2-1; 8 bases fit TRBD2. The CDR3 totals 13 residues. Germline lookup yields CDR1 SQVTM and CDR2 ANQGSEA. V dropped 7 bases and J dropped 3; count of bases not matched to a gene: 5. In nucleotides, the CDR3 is TGCAGCGGTACTAGCGGCCTCTACAATGAGCAGTTCTTC. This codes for CSGTSGLYNEQFF.

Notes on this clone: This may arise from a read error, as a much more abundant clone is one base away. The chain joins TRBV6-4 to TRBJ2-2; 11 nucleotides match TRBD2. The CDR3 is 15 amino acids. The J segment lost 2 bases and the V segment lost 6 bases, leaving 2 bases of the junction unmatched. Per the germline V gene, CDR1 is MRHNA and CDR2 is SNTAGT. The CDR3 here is CASSGLAGNTGELFF. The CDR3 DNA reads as TGTGCCAGCAGCGGACTAGCGGGCAACACCGGGGAGCTGTTTTTT.

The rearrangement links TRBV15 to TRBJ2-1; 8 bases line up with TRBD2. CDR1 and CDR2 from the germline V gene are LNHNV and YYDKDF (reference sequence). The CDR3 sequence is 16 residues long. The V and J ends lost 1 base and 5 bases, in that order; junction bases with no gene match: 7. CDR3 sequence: CATSRVEREIDNEQFF. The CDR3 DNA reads TGTGCCACCAGCAGAGTCGAGCGGGAGATTGACAATGAGCAGTTCTTC.

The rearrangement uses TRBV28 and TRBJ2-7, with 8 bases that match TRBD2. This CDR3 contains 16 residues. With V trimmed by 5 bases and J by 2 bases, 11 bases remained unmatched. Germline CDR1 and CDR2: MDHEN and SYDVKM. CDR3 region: CASSPTGGALTYEQYF. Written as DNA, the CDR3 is TGTGCCAGCAGTCCCACCGGGGGGGCGCTGACCTACGAGCAGTACTTC.

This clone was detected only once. The CDR3 reads CASTPPGQGGNQPQHF. Here the CDR3 DNA reads TGTGCCAGTACCCCACCGGGACAGGGTGGCAATCAGCCCCAGCATTTT. V gene TRBV19 combines with J gene TRBJ1-5; 9 bases are shared with TRBD1. The CDR3 is made up of 16 amino acids. V dropped 7 bases and J dropped 2; count of bases not matched to a gene: 9. Germline CDR1 and CDR2: LNHDA and SQIVND (reference sequence).

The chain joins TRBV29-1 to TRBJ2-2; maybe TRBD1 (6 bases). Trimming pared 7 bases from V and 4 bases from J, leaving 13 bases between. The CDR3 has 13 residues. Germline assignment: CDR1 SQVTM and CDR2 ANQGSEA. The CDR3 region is CSGNRGGTGELFF. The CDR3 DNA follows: TGCAGCGGGAATCGAGGGGGCACCGGGGAGCTGTTTTTT.

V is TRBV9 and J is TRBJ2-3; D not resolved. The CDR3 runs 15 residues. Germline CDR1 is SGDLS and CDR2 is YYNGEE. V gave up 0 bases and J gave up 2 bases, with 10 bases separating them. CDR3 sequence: CASSVATGLTDTQYF. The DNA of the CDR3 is TGTGCCAGCAGCGTAGCTACTGGGCTCACAGATACGCAGTATTTT.

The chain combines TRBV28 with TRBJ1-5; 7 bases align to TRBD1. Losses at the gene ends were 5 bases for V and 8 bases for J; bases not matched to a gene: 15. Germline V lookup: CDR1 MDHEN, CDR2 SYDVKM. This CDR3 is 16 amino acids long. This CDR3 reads CASSLYRGARLEPQHF. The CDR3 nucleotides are TGTGCCAGCAGTCTTTACAGGGGCGCCCGGTTAGAGCCCCAGCATTTT.

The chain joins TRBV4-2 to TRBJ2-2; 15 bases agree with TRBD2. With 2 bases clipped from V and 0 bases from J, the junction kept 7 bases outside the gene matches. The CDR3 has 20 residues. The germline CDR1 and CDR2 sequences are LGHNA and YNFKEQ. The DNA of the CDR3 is TGTGCCAGCAGCCAACGAGGACTAGCGGGAGGGACTTCGAACACCGGGGAGCTGTTTTTT. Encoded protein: CASSQRGLAGGTSNTGELFF.

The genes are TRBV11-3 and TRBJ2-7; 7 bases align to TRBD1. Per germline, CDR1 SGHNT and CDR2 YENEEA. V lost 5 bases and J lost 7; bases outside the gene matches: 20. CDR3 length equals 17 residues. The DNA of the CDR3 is TGTGCCAGCAGCCTACAGGGGAGTTCAGGTCGTGCGAAGGAGCAGTACTTC. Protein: CASSLQGSSGRAKEQYF. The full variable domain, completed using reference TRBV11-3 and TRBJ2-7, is EAGVVQSPRYKIIEKKQPVAFWCNPISGHNTLYWYLQNLGQGPELLIRYENEEAVDDSQLPKDRFSAERLKGVDSTLKIQPAELGDSAVYLCASSLQGSSGRAKEQYFGPGTRLTVT.